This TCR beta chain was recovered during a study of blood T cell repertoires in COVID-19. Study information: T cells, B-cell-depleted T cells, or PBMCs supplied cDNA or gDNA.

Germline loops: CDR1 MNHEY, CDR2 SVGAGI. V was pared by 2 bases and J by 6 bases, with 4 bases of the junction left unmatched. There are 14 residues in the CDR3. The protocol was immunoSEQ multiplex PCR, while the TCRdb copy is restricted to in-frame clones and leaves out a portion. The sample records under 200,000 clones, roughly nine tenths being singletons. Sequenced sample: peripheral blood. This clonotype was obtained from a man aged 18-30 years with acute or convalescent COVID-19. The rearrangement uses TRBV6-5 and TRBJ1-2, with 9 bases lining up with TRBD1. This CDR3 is CASSYNTGGDGYTF. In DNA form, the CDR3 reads TGTGCCAGCAGTTACAATACAGGGGGCGATGGCTACACCTTC.